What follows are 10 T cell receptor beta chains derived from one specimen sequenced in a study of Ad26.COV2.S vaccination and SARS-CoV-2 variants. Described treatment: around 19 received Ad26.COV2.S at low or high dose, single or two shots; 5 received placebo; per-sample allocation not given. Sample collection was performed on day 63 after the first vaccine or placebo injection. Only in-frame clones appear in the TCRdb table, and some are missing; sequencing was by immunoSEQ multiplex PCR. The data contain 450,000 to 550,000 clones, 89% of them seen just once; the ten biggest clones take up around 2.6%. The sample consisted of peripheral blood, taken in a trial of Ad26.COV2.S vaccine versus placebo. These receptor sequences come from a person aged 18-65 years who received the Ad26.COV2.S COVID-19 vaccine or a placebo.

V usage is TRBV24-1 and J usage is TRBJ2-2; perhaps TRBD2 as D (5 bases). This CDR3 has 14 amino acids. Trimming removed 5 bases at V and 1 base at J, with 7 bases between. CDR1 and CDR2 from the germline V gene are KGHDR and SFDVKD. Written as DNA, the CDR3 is TGTGCCACCAGTGCGGGAATGAACACCGGGGAGCTGTTTTTT. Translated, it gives CATSAGMNTGELFF.

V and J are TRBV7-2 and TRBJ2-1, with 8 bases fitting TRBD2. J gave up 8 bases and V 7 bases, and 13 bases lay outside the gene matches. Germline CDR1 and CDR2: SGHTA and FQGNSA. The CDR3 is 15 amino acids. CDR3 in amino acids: CASKRRAGGSDEQFF. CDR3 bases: TGTGCCAGCAAGCGAAGGGCGGGGGGATCGGATGAGCAGTTCTTC.

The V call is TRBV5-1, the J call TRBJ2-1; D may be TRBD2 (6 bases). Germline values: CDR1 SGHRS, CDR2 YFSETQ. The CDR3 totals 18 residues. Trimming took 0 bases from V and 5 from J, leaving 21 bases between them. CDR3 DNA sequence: TGCGCCAGCAGCTTGGCCCCCCTGGGCGGGGCATACGACAATGAGCAGTTCTTC. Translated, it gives CASSLAPLGGAYDNEQFF.

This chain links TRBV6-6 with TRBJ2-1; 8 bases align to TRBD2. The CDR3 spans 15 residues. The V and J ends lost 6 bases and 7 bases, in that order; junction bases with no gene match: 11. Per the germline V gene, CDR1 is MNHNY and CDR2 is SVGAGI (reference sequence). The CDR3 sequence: CASSQRTGGPNEQFF. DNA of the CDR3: TGTGCCAGCAGCCAGCGTACGGGGGGGCCAAATGAGCAGTTCTTC.

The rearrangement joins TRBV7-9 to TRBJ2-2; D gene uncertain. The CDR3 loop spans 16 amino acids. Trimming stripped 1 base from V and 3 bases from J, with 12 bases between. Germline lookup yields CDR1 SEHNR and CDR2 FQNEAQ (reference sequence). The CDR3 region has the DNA TGTGCCAGCAGCTTAGTAGGAGAATGGGACACCGGGGAGCTGTTTTTT. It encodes CASSLVGEWDTGELFF.

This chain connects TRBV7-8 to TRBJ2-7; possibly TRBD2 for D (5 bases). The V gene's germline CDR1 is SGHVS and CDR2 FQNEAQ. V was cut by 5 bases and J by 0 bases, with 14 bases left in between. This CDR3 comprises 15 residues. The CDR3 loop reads CASSPTRVPSYEQYV. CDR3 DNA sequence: TGTGCCAGCAGCCCAACTAGAGTGCCCTCCTACGAGCAGTACGTC.

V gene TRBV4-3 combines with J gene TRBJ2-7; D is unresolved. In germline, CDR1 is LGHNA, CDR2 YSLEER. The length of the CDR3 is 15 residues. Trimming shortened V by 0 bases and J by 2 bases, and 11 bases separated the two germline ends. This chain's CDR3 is CASSQDTAGAYEQYV. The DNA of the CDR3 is TGCGCCAGCAGCCAAGATACTGCCGGAGCCTACGAGCAGTACGTC.

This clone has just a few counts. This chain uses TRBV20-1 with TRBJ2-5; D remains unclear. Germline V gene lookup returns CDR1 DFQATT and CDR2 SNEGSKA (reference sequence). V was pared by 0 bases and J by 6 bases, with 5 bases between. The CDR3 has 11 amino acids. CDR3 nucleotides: TGCAGTGCTAGAGATGATCAGACCCAGTACTTC. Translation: CSARDDQTQYF.

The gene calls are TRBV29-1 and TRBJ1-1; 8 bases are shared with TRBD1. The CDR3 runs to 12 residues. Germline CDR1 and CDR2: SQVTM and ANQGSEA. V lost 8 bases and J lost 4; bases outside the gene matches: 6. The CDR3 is CSTNDRGTEAFF. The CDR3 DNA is TGCAGCACGAACGACAGGGGCACTGAAGCTTTCTTT.

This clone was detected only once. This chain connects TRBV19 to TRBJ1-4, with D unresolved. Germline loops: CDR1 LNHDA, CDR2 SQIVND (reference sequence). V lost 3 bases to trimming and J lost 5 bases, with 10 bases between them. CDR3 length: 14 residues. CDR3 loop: CASSIRNQNEKLFF. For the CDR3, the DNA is TGTGCCAGTAGTATTCGGAATCAAAATGAAAAACTGTTTTTT.